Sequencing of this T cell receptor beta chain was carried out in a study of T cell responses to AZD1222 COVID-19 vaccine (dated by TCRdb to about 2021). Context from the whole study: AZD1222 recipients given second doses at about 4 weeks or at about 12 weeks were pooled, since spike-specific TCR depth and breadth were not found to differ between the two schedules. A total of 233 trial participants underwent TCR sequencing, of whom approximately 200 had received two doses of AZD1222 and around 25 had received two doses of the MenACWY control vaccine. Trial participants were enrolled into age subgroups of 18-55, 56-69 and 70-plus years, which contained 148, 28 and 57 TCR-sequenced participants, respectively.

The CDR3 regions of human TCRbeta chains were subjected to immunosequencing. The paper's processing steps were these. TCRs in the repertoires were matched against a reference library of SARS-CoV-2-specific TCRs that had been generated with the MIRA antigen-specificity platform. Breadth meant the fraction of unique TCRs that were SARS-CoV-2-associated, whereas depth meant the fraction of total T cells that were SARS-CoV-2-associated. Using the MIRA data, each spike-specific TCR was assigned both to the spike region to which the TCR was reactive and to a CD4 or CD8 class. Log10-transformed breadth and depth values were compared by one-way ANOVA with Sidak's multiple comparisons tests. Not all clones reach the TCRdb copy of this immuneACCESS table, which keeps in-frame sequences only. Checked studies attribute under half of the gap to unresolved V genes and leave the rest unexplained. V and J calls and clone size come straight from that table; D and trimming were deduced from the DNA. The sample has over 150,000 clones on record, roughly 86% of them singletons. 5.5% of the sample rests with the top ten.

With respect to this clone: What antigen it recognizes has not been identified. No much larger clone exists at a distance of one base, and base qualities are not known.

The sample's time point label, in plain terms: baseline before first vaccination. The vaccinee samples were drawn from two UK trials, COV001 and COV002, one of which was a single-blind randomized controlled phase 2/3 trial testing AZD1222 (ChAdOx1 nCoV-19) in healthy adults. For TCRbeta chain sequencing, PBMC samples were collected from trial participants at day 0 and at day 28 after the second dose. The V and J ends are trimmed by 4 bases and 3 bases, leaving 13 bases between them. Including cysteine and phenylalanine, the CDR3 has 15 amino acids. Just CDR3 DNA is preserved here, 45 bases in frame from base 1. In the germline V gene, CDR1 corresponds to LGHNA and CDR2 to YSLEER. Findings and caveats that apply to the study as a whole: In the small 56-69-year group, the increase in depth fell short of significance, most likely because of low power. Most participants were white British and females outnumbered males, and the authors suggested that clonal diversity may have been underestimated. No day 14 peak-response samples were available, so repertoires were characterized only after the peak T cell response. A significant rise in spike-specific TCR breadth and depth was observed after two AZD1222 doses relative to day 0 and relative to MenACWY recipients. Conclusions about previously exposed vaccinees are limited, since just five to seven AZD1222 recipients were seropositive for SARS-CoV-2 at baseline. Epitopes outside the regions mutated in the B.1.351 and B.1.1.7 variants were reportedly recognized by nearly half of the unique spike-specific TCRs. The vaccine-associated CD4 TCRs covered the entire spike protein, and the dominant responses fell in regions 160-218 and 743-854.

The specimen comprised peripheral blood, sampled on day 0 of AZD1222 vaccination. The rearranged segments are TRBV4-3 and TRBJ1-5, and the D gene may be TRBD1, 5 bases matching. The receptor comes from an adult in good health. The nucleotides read TGCGCCAGCAGCCCCGTACAGACAGTCAATCAGCCCCAGCATTTT. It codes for CASSPVQTVNQPQHF.